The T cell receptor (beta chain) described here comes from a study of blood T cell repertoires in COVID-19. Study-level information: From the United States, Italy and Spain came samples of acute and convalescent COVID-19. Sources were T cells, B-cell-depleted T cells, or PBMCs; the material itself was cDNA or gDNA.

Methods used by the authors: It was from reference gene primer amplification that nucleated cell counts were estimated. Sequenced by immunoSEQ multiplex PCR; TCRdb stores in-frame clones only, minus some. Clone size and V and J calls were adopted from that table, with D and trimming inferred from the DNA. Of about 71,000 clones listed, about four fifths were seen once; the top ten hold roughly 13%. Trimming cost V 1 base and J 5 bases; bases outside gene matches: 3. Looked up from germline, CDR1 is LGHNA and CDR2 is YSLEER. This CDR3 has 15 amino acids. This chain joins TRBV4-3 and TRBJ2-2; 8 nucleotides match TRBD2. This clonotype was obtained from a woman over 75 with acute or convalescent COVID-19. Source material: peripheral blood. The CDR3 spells CASSQVSGRTGELFF. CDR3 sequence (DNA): TGCGCCAGCAGCCAAGTCAGCGGGAGAACCGGGGAGCTGTTTTTT.